Below, one T cell receptor (beta chain) is given with its context. The time point denotes: pre-sensitization, week 0. Indicated treatment: therapeutic diphenylcyclopropenone sensitization with weekly scalp DPC. One entry per CDR3 protein, called by TCRdb with MiXCR from the RACE reads. This sample carries about 120,000 distinct CDR3 sequences, approximately 12% of them seen once, and the ten largest clones take about 3%. The sample originates from a study of human T cells and chemical hapten exposure. The sequences come from whole blood, collected in connection with sensitization to the hapten diphenylcyclopropenone (DPC). This receptor was taken from a woman aged 18 to 35 with alopecia areata. Some clones in this sample may be carry-over from other donors' samples.

CDR3 DNA: TGTGCCAGCAGTTTGATGGGACAACTGGATACGCAGTATTTT. Its translation is CASSLMGQLDTQYF. The chain couples TRBV28 to TRBJ2-3, with a possible D match to TRBD1 (6 bases). V was shortened by 3 bases and J by 6 bases, with 13 bases between the two germline ends. The CDR3 has 14 amino acids. The germline V gene encodes CDR1 MDHEN and CDR2 SYDVKM.